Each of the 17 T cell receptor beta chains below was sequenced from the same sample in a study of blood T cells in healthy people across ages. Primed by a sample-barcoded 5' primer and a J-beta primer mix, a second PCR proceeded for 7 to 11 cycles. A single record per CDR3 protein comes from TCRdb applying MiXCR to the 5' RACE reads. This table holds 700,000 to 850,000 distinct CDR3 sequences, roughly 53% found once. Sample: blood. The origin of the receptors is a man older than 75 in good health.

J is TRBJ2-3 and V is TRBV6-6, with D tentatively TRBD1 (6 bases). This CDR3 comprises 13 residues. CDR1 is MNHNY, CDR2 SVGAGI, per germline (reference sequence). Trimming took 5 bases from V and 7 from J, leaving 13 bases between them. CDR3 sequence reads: CASSQGTYNTQYF. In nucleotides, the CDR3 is TGTGCCAGCAGTCAGGGGACATACAATACGCAGTATTTT.

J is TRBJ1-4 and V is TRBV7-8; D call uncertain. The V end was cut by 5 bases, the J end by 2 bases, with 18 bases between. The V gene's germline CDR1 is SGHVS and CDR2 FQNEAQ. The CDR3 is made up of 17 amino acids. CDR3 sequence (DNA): TGTGCCAGCAGCAATACAGCCCGAGTATGGACTAATGAAAAACTGTTTTTT. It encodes CASSNTARVWTNEKLFF.

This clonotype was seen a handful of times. The CDR3 sequence: CASSRQGQGQETQYF. The CDR3 nucleotides are TGTGCCAGCAGCCGTCAGGGGCAGGGCCAAGAGACCCAGTACTTC. This sequence joins TRBV3-1 and TRBJ2-5, with D possibly being TRBD1 (6 bases). Germline V gives CDR1 LGHDT, CDR2 YNNKEL (reference sequence). The CDR3 extends over 15 amino acids. Trimming left V 4 bases short and J 1 base short, with 13 bases between.

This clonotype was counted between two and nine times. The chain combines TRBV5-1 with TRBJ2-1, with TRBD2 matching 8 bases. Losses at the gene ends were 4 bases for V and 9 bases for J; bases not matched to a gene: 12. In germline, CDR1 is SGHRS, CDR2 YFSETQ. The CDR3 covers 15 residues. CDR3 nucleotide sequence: TGCGCCAGCAGCAGATATAGCGGGACGGGGGGTGAGCAGTTCTTC. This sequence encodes CASSRYSGTGGEQFF.

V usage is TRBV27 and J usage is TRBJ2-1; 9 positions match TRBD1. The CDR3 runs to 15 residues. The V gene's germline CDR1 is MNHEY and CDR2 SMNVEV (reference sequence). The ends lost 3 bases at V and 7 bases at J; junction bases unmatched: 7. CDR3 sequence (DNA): TGTGCCAGCAGTTTTGCGGGACAGGGCCTGAATGAGCAGTTCTTC. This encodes CASSFAGQGLNEQFF.

This CDR3 reads CSARSRWGQGTDTQYF. In DNA form, the CDR3 reads TGCAGTGCTAGATCGAGATGGGGACAGGGAACAGATACGCAGTATTTT. This sequence joins TRBV20-1 and TRBJ2-3; the match to TRBD1 covers 9 bases. Germline trimming cut 2 bases from V and 3 bases from J; bases unmatched to any gene: 9. Germline loops: CDR1 DFQATT, CDR2 SNEGSKA (reference sequence). CDR3 size: 16 residues.

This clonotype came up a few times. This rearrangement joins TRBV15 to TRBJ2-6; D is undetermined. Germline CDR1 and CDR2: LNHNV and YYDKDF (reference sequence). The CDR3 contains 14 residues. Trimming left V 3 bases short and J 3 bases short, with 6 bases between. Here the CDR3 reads CATSSYVGANVLTF. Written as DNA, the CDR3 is TGTGCCACCAGCAGTTACGTTGGGGCCAACGTCCTGACTTTC.

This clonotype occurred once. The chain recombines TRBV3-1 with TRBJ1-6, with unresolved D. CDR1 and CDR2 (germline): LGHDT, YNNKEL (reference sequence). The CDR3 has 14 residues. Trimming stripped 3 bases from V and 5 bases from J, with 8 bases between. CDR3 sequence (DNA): TGTGCCAGCAGCCATGGCTGGGATAATTCACCCCTCCACTTT. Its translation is CASSHGWDNSPLHF.

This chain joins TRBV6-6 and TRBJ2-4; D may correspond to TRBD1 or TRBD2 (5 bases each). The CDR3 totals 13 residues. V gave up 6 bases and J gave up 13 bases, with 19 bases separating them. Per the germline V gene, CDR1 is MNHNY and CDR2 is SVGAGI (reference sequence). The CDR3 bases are TGTGCCAGCAGACGATACCAGTATGGGGACCAGTACTTC. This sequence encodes CASRRYQYGDQYF.

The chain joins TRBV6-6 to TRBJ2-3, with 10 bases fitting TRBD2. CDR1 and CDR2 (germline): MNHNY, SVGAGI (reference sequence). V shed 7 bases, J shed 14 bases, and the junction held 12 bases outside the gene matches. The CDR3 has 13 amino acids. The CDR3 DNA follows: TGTGCCAGCAATCTAGCGGGAGACAGAGACGCGTATTTT. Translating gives CASNLAGDRDAYF.

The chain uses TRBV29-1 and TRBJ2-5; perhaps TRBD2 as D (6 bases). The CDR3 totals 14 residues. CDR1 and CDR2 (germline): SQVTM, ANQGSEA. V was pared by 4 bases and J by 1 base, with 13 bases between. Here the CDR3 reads CSVGRAAGQETQYF. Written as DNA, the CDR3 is TGCAGCGTTGGGAGGGCCGCGGGCCAAGAGACCCAGTACTTC.

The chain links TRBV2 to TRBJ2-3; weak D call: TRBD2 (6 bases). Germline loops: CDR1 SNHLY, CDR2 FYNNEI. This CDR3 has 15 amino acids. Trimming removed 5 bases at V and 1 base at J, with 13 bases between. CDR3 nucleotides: TGTGCCAGCAGTCGTAGCGCGGGACGCACAGATACGCAGTATTTT. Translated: CASSRSAGRTDTQYF.

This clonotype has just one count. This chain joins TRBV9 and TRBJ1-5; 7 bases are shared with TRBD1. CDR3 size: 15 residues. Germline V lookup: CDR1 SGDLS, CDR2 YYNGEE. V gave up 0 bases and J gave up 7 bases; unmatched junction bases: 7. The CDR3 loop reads CASSVEGAMGQPQHF. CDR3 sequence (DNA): TGTGCCAGCAGCGTAGAGGGGGCAATGGGACAGCCCCAGCATTTT.

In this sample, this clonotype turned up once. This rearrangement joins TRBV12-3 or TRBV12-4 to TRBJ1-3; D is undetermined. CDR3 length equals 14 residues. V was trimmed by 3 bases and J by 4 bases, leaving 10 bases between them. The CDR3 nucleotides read TGTGCCAGCAGTTTCAAGGATCGCGGAAACACCATATATTTT. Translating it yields CASSFKDRGNTIYF.

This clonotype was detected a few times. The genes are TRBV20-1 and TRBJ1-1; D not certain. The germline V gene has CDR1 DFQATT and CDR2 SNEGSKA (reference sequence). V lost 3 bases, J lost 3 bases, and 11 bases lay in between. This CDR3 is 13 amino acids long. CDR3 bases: TGCAGTGCTAGCCCCACGGCGGACACTGAAGCTTTCTTT. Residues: CSASPTADTEAFF.

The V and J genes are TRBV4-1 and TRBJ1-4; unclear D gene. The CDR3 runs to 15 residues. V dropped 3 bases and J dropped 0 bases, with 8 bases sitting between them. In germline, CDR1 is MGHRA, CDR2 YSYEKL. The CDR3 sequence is CASSHVLATNEKLFF. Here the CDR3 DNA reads TGCGCCAGCAGCCATGTTCTAGCAACTAATGAAAAACTGTTTTTT.

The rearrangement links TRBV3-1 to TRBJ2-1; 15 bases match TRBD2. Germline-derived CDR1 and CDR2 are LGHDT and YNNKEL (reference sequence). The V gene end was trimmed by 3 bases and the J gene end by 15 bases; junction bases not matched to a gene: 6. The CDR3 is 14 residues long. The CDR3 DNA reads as TGTGCCAGCAGCCACGACGGACTAGCGGGAGGGGGGTTCTTC. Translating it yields CASSHDGLAGGGFF.